A selection of T cell receptor beta chains follows, all from one sample in a study of graft-versus-host responses after intestinal transplantation. Clones were sequenced by immunoSEQ multiplex PCR, and TCRdb holds only the in-frame ones, with some missing. The sample lists approximately 74,000 clones; 92% were seen once. This specimen consisted of PBMCs, obtained 98 days after intestinal transplantation. The receptors shown here come from a human patient who received an intestinal transplant, so some T cells may come from the graft donor. CDR3s include the opening cysteine and the closing phenylalanine or tryptophan. A D gene is named only where the DNA matches it firmly. Clone size is not always given. Where it is, it says once, few, many or a class for expanded clones.

d_call	j_call	clone_size	v_call	cdr3_aa	cdr3_nt
-	TRBJ2-7	-	TRBV6-5	CASGGQYEQYF	TGTGCCAGCGGGGGTCAATACGAGCAGTACTTC
-	TRBJ2-1	-	TRBV7-3	CASSLRPATGNEQFF	TGTGCCAGCAGCTTAAGACCCGCAACGGGGAATGAGCAGTTCTTC
-	TRBJ1-1	once	TRBV2	CASRASGGTEAFF	TGTGCCAGCAGGGCGTCTGGGGGGACTGAAGCTTTCTTT
-	TRBJ1-1	-	TRBV4-2	CASSPYSDTEAFF	TGTGCCAGCAGCCCATACAGTGACACTGAAGCTTTCTTT
-	TRBJ1-2	-	TRBV9	CASSGPPSQGRYGYTF	TGTGCCAGCAGCGGACCCCCTTCACAGGGACGTTATGGCTACACCTTC
TRBD2	TRBJ2-7	-	TRBV5-6	CASSLGTSGIWRAYEQYF	TGTGCCAGCAGCTTAGGGACTAGCGGGATATGGAGGGCCTACGAGCAGTACTTC
TRBD2	TRBJ2-1	-	TRBV5-4	CASSLMSRGTSSYNEQFF	TGTGCCAGCAGCTTGATGAGTAGGGGGACTAGCTCCTACAATGAGCAGTTCTTC
-	TRBJ1-1	-	TRBV11-1	CASSALPTEAFF	TGTGCCAGCAGCGCCCTCCCCACTGAAGCTTTCTTT
-	TRBJ2-3	-	TRBV13	CASSSRGVSSTDTQYF	TGTGCCAGCAGCTCCAGAGGAGTCTCTAGCACAGATACGCAGTATTTT
-	TRBJ2-5	-	TRBV18	CASSPLQETQYF	TGTGCCAGCTCACCCTTACAAGAGACCCAGTACTTC
TRBD2	TRBJ2-7	-	TRBV6-5	CASSYIGRTSYEQYF	TGTGCCAGCAGTTACATCGGGAGGACCTCCTACGAGCAGTACTTC
-	TRBJ1-1	-	TRBV6-6	CASSPPGTEAFF	TGTGCCAGCAGTCCCCCGGGCACTGAAGCTTTCTTT
-	TRBJ1-1	-	TRBV13	CASSARGKGFTEAFF	TGTGCCAGCAGCGCCCGGGGAAAGGGGTTCACTGAAGCTTTCTTT
TRBD1	TRBJ1-2	-	TRBV6-5	CASSGVQAGGGYTF	TGTGCCAGCAGTGGCGTTCAGGCAGGGGGTGGCTACACCTTC
TRBD2	TRBJ2-5	few	TRBV7-9	CASSLGRGQETQYF	TGTGCCAGCAGCTTAGGGCGGGGGCAAGAGACCCAGTACTTC
TRBD1	TRBJ1-6	-	TRBV11-1	CASSFGTGANSPLHF	TGTGCCAGCAGCTTTGGAACAGGGGCTAATTCACCCCTCCACTTT
TRBD1	TRBJ2-6	-	TRBV27	CASSYDRVVTGANVLTF	TGTGCCAGCAGCTATGACAGGGTGGTAACTGGGGCCAACGTCCTGACTTTC
-	TRBJ2-7	-	TRBV11-2	CASSLGRTGIDPYEQYF	TGTGCCAGCAGCTTAGGCCGAACAGGGATCGATCCCTACGAGCAGTACTTC
TRBD1	TRBJ2-1	-	TRBV6-5	CASTPTGSNEQFF	TGTGCCAGCACTCCGACAGGGTCCAATGAGCAGTTCTTC
TRBD2	TRBJ2-5	-	TRBV27	CASSLRGRAGETQYF	TGTGCCAGCTCCCTACGCGGGAGGGCGGGGGAGACCCAGTACTTC